Each of the 14 T cell receptor beta chains below was sequenced from the same sample in a study of cytomegalovirus exposure and HLA in healthy donors (dated by TCRdb to the late 2010s). Library preparation used the immunoSEQ multiplex PCR assay. For the multiplex PCR, a mixture combining 60 forward primers for TCR Vbeta segments and 13 reverse primers for TCR Jbeta segments was used. TCRdb limited this immuneACCESS table to in-frame rearrangements with V and J called. A share of clones is missing; checked studies link under half to unresolved V genes, and the rest is unexplained. Recorded for this sample are 110,000 to 150,000 clones; roughly 70% of them occurred a single time. Under 2.5% of the sample is taken by the ten largest. The sequencing sample was made of PBMCs. The source of these receptors is a woman aged 55-69 years in good health and CMV-seropositive.

The rearrangement uses TRBV27 and TRBJ1-1; maybe TRBD1 (6 bases). Germline CDR1 MNHEY, CDR2 SMNVEV (reference sequence). The CDR3 contains 15 residues. V gave up 4 bases and J gave up 0 bases, with 12 bases separating them. The CDR3 DNA reads as TGTGCCAGCAGTTCGCGACAGGTTATGAACACTGAAGCTTTCTTT. This gives the protein CASSSRQVMNTEAFF.

The chain employs TRBV2 and TRBJ1-1, with a tentative D call TRBD1 (5 bases). Germline CDR1 SNHLY, CDR2 FYNNEI. The germline V and J ends were trimmed by 5 bases and 7 bases, with 8 bases remaining between them. CDR3 length equals 11 residues. The DNA for the CDR3 is TGTGCCAGCAGTAGGACATTTGAAGCTTTCTTT. Its translation is CASSRTFEAFF. Complete variable domain (other parts from reference TRBV2 and TRBJ1-1): EPEVTQTPSHQVTQMGQEVILRCVPISNHLYFYWYRQILGQKVEFLVSFYNNEISEKSEIFDDQFSVERPDGSNFTLKIRSTKLEDSAMYFCASSRTFEAFFGQGTRLTVV.

The CDR3: CSVEGRPQETQYF. CDR3 sequence (DNA): TGCAGCGTTGAAGGCAGGCCCCAAGAGACCCAGTACTTC. V gene TRBV29-1 combines with J gene TRBJ2-5; D unclear. Between the trimmed V and J ends, which lost 1 base and 1 base, there was a span of 7 bases. The V gene's germline CDR1 is SQVTM and CDR2 ANQGSEA. This CDR3 contains 13 residues. Full variable domain (missing parts from reference TRBV29-1 and TRBJ2-5): SAVISQKPSRDICQRGTSLTIQCQVDSQVTMMFWYRQQPGQSLTLIATANQGSEATYESGFVIDKFPISRPNLTFSTLTVSNMSPEDSSIYLCSVEGRPQETQYFGPGTRLLVL.

V and J are TRBV2 and TRBJ1-1; D unclear. Trimming left V 11 bases short and J 0 bases short, with 13 bases between. Germline V gene data show CDR1 as SNHLY and CDR2 as FYNNEI. The CDR3 sequence is 13 residues long. In DNA, the CDR3 is TGTGCCTCCGGAACGGAGTTGAACACTGAAGCTTTCTTT. The encoded protein is CASGTELNTEAFF.

The chain recombines TRBV28 with TRBJ1-4; 10 bases agree with TRBD1. Germline CDR1 reads MDHEN; CDR2 reads SYDVKM. Trimming at V came to 6 bases and at J to 7 bases, leaving 5 bases not matched to a gene. CDR3 length: 14 amino acids. The CDR3 loop reads CASREGTGAEKLFF. The CDR3 DNA reads as TGTGCCAGCAGAGAAGGGACAGGGGCTGAAAAACTGTTTTTT. The full variable domain, its missing parts supplied by reference TRBV28 and TRBJ1-4, is DVKVTQSSRYLVKRTGEKVFLECVQDMDHENMFWYRQDPGLGLRLIYFSYDVKMKEKGDIPEGYSVSREKKERFSLILESASTNQTSMYLCASREGTGAEKLFFGSGTQLSVL.

This clone was picked up one time. The V call is TRBV5-4, the J call TRBJ2-7; 8 bases fit TRBD1. Germline V gene data show CDR1 as SGHNT and CDR2 as YYREEE (reference sequence). The junction had 5 bases not matched to a gene; V was cut back by 0 bases and J by 6 bases. The CDR3 extends over 14 amino acids. The CDR3 here is CASSLATGEFEQYF. CDR3 nucleotide sequence: TGTGCCAGCAGCTTGGCGACAGGGGAATTCGAGCAGTACTTC.

For the CDR3, the DNA is TGTGCCAGCAGTACAACAGGGACGGGCGGCTACACCTTC. Translation: CASSTTGTGGYTF. The chain recombines TRBV7-3 with TRBJ1-2, with a tentative D call TRBD1 (6 bases). The CDR3 runs to 13 residues. From germline, CDR1 is SGHTA and CDR2 FQGTGA. The V end was cut by 6 bases, the J end by 8 bases, with 16 bases between. The variable domain in full, completed from reference TRBV7-3 and TRBJ1-2, reads GAGVSQTPSNKVTEKGKYVELRCDPISGHTALYWYRQSLGQGPEFLIYFQGTGAADDSGLPNDRFFAVRPEGSVSTLKIQRTERGDSAVYLCASSTTGTGGYTFGSGTRLTVV.

The rearrangement links TRBV5-4 to TRBJ2-7; 7 bases map to TRBD2. The CDR3 is made up of 14 amino acids. The germline CDR1 and CDR2 sequences are SGHNT and YYREEE (reference sequence). Trimming at V came to 3 bases and at J to 2 bases, leaving 5 bases not matched to a gene. This CDR3 reads CASSSGLTPYEQYF. The CDR3 DNA is TGTGCCAGCAGCTCGGGACTAACCCCCTACGAGCAGTACTTC.

The chain joins TRBV9 to TRBJ1-3; 8 nucleotides match TRBD1. The germline V gene has CDR1 SGDLS and CDR2 YYNGEE. Trimming cost V 0 bases and J 0 bases; bases outside gene matches: 11. The CDR3 consists of 19 residues. CDR3 nucleotides: TGTGCCAGCAGCGTAGCTGGGGGGACAGGATCCGTCTCTGGAAACACCATATATTTT. Amino acids: CASSVAGGTGSVSGNTIYF.

The genes are TRBV28 and TRBJ2-4, with 12 bases aligning to TRBD1. Unmatched junction bases numbered 15, after V lost 5 bases and J lost 7 bases. Germline V CDR1 and CDR2: MDHEN, SYDVKM. This CDR3 contains 18 residues. The CDR3 is CASSTAGTGGAVGNIQYF. CDR3 DNA: TGTGCCAGCAGTACCGCCGGGACAGGGGGCGCAGTAGGGAACATTCAGTACTTC.

This rearrangement joins TRBV7-9 to TRBJ2-1, with unresolved D. Per germline, CDR1 SEHNR and CDR2 FQNEAQ (reference sequence). CDR3 size: 14 residues. The V end lost 1 base, the J end lost 6 bases, and 10 bases lay between the germline ends. CDR3 in DNA: TGTGCCAGCAGCTTAGGCGCTCCGGGCAATGAGCAGTTCTTC. As protein: CASSLGAPGNEQFF. Complete variable domain (other parts from reference TRBV7-9 and TRBJ2-1): DTGVSQNPRHKITKRGQNVTFRCDPISEHNRLYWYRQTLGQGPEFLTYFQNEAQLEKSRLLSDRFSAERPKGSFSTLEIQRTEQGDSAMYLCASSLGAPGNEQFFGPGTRLTVL.

The chain couples TRBV28 to TRBJ1-1; the D gene is possibly TRBD1 (5 bases). Germline V lookup: CDR1 MDHEN, CDR2 SYDVKM. The CDR3 sequence is 15 residues long. The ends were cut back, 7 bases at V and 5 bases at J, with 20 bases in the middle. The CDR3 here is CASIVGGQRGTEAFF. The DNA for the CDR3 is TGTGCCAGCATTGTAGGTGGGCAAAGGGGAACTGAAGCTTTCTTT.

This sequence joins TRBV7-8 and TRBJ2-2, with TRBD2 as a possible D gene (6 bases). V was clipped by 5 bases and J by 9 bases, with 16 bases between them. The CDR3 has 14 amino acids. CDR1 SGHVS and CDR2 FQNEAQ come from the germline V gene. The CDR3 sequence is CASSEGLLVRELFF. The DNA for the CDR3 is TGTGCCAGCAGCGAGGGACTCCTCGTTAGGGAGCTGTTTTTT.

This clone has a handful of counts. The CDR3 reads CASSPMTSGSYNEQFF. The CDR3 DNA reads as TGCGCCAGCAGCCCTATGACTAGCGGCTCCTACAATGAGCAGTTCTTC. The chain joins TRBV5-1 to TRBJ2-1, with 9 bases lining up with TRBD2. Germline V lookup: CDR1 SGHRS, CDR2 YFSETQ. V gave up 4 bases and J gave up 0 bases; unmatched junction bases: 5. This CDR3 comprises 16 residues.